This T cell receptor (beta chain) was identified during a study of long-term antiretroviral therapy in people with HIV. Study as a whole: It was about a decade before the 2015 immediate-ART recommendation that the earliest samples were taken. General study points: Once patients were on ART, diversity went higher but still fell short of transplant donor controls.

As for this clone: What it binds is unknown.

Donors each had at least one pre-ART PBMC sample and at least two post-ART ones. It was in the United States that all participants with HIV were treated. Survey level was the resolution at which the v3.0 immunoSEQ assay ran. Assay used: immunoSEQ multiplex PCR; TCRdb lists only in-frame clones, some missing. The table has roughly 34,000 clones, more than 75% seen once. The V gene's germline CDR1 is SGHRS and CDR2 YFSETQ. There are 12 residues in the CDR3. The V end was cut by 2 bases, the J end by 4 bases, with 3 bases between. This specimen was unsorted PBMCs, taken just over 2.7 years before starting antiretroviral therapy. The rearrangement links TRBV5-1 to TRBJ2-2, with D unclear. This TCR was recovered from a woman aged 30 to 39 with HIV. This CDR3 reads CASSFSTGELFF. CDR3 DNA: TGCGCCAGCAGCTTTAGCACCGGGGAGCTGTTTTTT.